These 5 T cell receptor beta chains share one sample of origin, sequenced in a study of blood T cell repertoires in COVID-19. Method: immunoSEQ multiplex PCR; TCRdb's copy keeps in-frame clones and lacks some. The data show around 150,000 clones, 81% seen once. Sequenced input: peripheral blood. These receptors all come from a man aged 55 to 70 with active or convalescent COVID-19.

The chain joins TRBV3-1 (or the pseudogene TRBV3-2) to TRBJ2-7, with a tentative D call TRBD2 (6 bases). V lost 4 bases and J 0 bases, leaving 10 bases between the germline ends. The CDR3 consists of 14 residues. The germline V gene encodes CDR1 LGHDT and CDR2 YNNKEL (reference sequence). CDR3: CASSPTRISYEQYF. CDR3 coding DNA: TGTGCCAGCAGCCCGACTAGGATCTCCTACGAGCAGTACTTC.

The CDR3 is CASSEQLAGDNEQFF. For the CDR3, the DNA is TGTGCCAGCAGTGAACAGCTAGCGGGTGACAATGAGCAGTTCTTC. The V call is TRBV6-1, the J call TRBJ2-1; 8 bases line up with TRBD2. Losses at the gene ends were 2 bases for V and 5 bases for J; bases not matched to a gene: 5. In germline, CDR1 is MNHNS, CDR2 SASEGT. The CDR3 runs to 15 residues.

This clone was counted between two and nine times. CDR3 sequence: CASSQAGTSGSRYF. CDR3 nucleotide sequence: TGTGCCAGCAGCCAGGCAGGGACTAGCGGATCACGGTACTTC. The chain employs TRBV7-2 and TRBJ2-5; 11 nucleotides match TRBD2. The CDR3 length is 14 residues. The germline V gene has CDR1 SGHTA and CDR2 FQGNSA. V lost 5 bases, J lost 13 bases, and 12 bases stayed unmatched. The whole variable domain, filled in from reference TRBV7-2 and TRBJ2-5, reads GAGVSQSPSNKVTEKGKDVELRCDPISGHTALYWYRQSLGQGLEFLIYFQGNSAPDKSGLPSDRFSAERTGGSVSTLTIQRTQQEDSAVYLCASSQAGTSGSRYFGPGTRLLVL.

The V call is TRBV3-1 (or the pseudogene TRBV3-2), the J call TRBJ1-6, with 8 bases that match TRBD1. Germline CDR1 is LGHDT and CDR2 is YNNKEL (reference sequence). Trimming removed 2 bases from V and 7 bases from J; junction bases left unmatched: 4. The CDR3 has 15 amino acids. The CDR3 sequence is CASSQLTGVNSPLHF. The CDR3 DNA reads TGTGCCAGCAGCCAACTGACAGGGGTCAATTCACCCCTCCACTTT.

The chain employs TRBV19 and TRBJ1-4, with D maybe TRBD1 (6 bases). The CDR3 loop spans 15 amino acids. Germline V gene data show CDR1 as LNHDA and CDR2 as SQIVND (reference sequence). The V end lost 7 bases, the J end lost 0 bases, and 12 bases lay between the germline ends. The CDR3 is CASTGTHATNEKLFF. CDR3 in DNA: TGTGCCAGTACCGGGACACATGCAACTAATGAAAAACTGTTTTTT.